These 30 T cell receptor beta chains were sequenced from one sample in a study of blood T cell repertoires in COVID-19. Only in-frame clones appear in the TCRdb table, and some are missing; sequencing was by immunoSEQ multiplex PCR. The profile shows about 50,000 clones, about 89% of them singletons. Specimen: peripheral blood. These TCRs come from a human donor in a cohort sampled during active COVID-19.

This chain connects TRBV2 to TRBJ1-6; a weak D match, TRBD1 (5 bases). The CDR3 length is 15 residues. V was cut by 1 base and J by 7 bases, with 11 bases left in between. Germline assignment: CDR1 SNHLY and CDR2 FYNNEI. This CDR3 reads CASSEEAGDNSPLHF. In nucleotides, the CDR3 is TGTGCCAGCAGTGAAGAGGCGGGGGACAATTCACCCCTCCACTTT.

The chain is built from TRBV7-9 and TRBJ2-1; D is perhaps TRBD1 (6 bases). V was shortened by 1 base and J by 4 bases, with 17 bases between the two germline ends. Germline loops: CDR1 SEHNR, CDR2 FQNEAQ (reference sequence). This CDR3 region has 17 residues. CDR3 residues: CASSLVGSGQGYNEQFF. The CDR3 nucleotides are TGTGCCAGCAGCTTAGTGGGGTCGGGGCAGGGGTACAATGAGCAGTTCTTC.

This clone has only a few counts. V and J are TRBV2 and TRBJ1-2, with 10 bases matching TRBD1. Germline CDR1 reads SNHLY; CDR2 reads FYNNEI. The CDR3 runs to 15 residues. The V and J ends lost 0 bases and 6 bases, in that order; junction bases with no gene match: 4. DNA of the CDR3: TGTGCCAGCAGTGAAGCGCTTGGGACAGGGGATGGCTACACCTTC. It is translated as CASSEALGTGDGYTF. The full variable domain, rest sourced from reference TRBV2 and TRBJ1-2, is EPEVTQTPSHQVTQMGQEVILRCVPISNHLYFYWYRQILGQKVEFLVSFYNNEISEKSEIFDDQFSVERPDGSNFTLKIRSTKLEDSAMYFCASSEALGTGDGYTFGSGTRLTVV.

The chain uses TRBV6-5 and TRBJ2-1, with 9 bases matching TRBD2. This CDR3 spans 16 amino acids. J was trimmed by 0 bases and V by 4 bases; bases with no gene match: 4. Looked up from germline, CDR1 is MNHEY and CDR2 is SVGAGI. Written as DNA, the CDR3 is TGTGCCAGCAGTTTTAGCGGGGGCATCTCCTACAATGAGCAGTTCTTC. Residues: CASSFSGGISYNEQFF.

The CDR3 coding sequence is TGTGCCAGCAGTGAAAAGGCAGGGGAGGGCACTGAAGCTTTCTTT. Protein: CASSEKAGEGTEAFF. This sequence joins TRBV2 and TRBJ1-1; TRBD1 is a possible D gene (6 bases). Germline CDR1 SNHLY, CDR2 FYNNEI. This CDR3 has 15 residues. With 2 bases removed from V and 4 bases from J, the gap between germline ends came to 14 bases.

The chain combines TRBV7-2 with TRBJ2-7; D uncertain. Germline-derived CDR1 and CDR2 are SGHTA and FQGNSA. This CDR3 region has 12 residues. V was cut by 2 bases and J by 1 base, with 3 bases left in between. The CDR3 bases are TGTGCCAGCAGCTTATCTTCCTACGAGCAGTACTTC. Amino acids: CASSLSSYEQYF.

The chain joins TRBV6-5 to TRBJ1-1; 7 bases align to TRBD1. V dropped 11 bases and J dropped 8; count of bases not matched to a gene: 20. The germline CDR1 and CDR2 sequences are MNHEY and SVGAGI. This CDR3 is built from 15 residues. The CDR3 loop is CAVPTQGPGQLEAFF. The CDR3 coding sequence is TGTGCCGTCCCCACCCAAGGCCCGGGACAGCTAGAAGCTTTCTTT.

This clone was seen a handful of times. The chain is built from TRBV7-9 and TRBJ2-7; 7 nucleotides line up with TRBD2. The CDR3 covers 16 residues. Germline CDR1 is SEHNR and CDR2 is FQNEAQ (reference sequence). After removal of 3 bases from V and 0 bases from J, the junction contained 8 bases not matched to a gene. The CDR3 nucleotides are TGTGCCAGCAGCTTCGAAGAGCGGGAAAGCTCCTACGAGCAGTACTTC. Translating gives CASSFEERESSYEQYF.

The genes are TRBV5-4 and TRBJ2-5, with 13 bases identical to TRBD2. Germline assignment: CDR1 SGHNT and CDR2 YYREEE (reference sequence). Germline trimming cut 0 bases from V and 7 bases from J; bases unmatched to any gene: 12. The CDR3 extends over 18 amino acids. CDR3 in amino acids: CASSLGVTSGGSSATQYF. The CDR3, as DNA: TGTGCCAGCAGCTTGGGGGTGACTAGCGGGGGGTCCAGTGCGACCCAGTACTTC. Full variable domain (missing parts from reference TRBV5-4 and TRBJ2-5): ETGVTQSPTHLIKTRGQQVTLRCSSQSGHNTVSWYQQALGQGPQFIFQYYREEENGRGNFPPRFSGLQFPNYSSELNVNALELDDSALYLCASSLGVTSGGSSATQYFGPGTRLLVL.

The V gene is TRBV28, the J gene TRBJ1-2, with 10 bases matching TRBD1. The CDR3 runs to 14 residues. The V and J ends lost 6 bases and 8 bases, in that order; junction bases with no gene match: 9. The germline gives CDR1 MDHEN, CDR2 SYDVKM. This CDR3 is CASRRTGGTGGYTF. The CDR3 region has the DNA TGTGCCAGCAGGAGGACAGGGGGGACGGGAGGCTACACCTTC.

This sequence joins TRBV12-3 or TRBV12-4 and TRBJ1-2; TRBD1 is a possible D gene (5 bases). Trimming took 7 bases from V and 2 from J, leaving 11 bases between them. The CDR3 consists of 13 residues. CDR3 in DNA: TGTGCCAGCACCCATGGGGGGAACTATGGCTACACCTTC. Its translation is CASTHGGNYGYTF.

The chain uses TRBV2 and TRBJ1-1; the match to TRBD1 covers 9 bases. This CDR3 comprises 13 residues. V gave up 6 bases and J gave up 5 bases; unmatched junction bases: 4. Germline-derived CDR1 and CDR2 are SNHLY and FYNNEI. In nucleotides, the CDR3 is TGTGCCAGCAGCCGGGACAGGGTTACTGAAGCTTTCTTT. This sequence encodes CASSRDRVTEAFF.

The chain couples TRBV23-1 to TRBJ1-4; perhaps TRBD1 as D (5 bases). TRBV23-1 is designated an ORF whose function remains uncertain. The CDR3 runs 14 residues. V was shortened by 0 bases and J by 5 bases, with 7 bases between the two germline ends. The chain's CDR3 is CASSQSDKNEKLFF. The CDR3 DNA sequence: TGCGCCAGCAGTCAATCGGACAAAAATGAAAAACTGTTTTTT.

V is TRBV6-1 and J is TRBJ1-2; perhaps TRBD1 as D (6 bases). Germline V gene lookup returns CDR1 MNHNS and CDR2 SASEGT. Trimming took off 2 bases at V and 8 bases at J, with 12 bases between the two ends. The CDR3 is made up of 13 amino acids. The CDR3 loop is CASSERRGGGYTF. CDR3 DNA sequence: TGTGCCAGCAGTGAACGCAGGGGCGGAGGCTACACCTTC.

CDR3 DNA sequence: TGCGCCAGCAGCACCGGGACAGGGCCCCACGAGCAGTACTTC. Amino acids: CASSTGTGPHEQYF. V gene TRBV5-1 combines with J gene TRBJ2-7; the match to TRBD1 covers 9 bases. The V segment lost 4 bases and the J segment 5 bases; nucleotides outside the gene matches: 7. This CDR3 comprises 14 residues. Germline V gives CDR1 SGHRS, CDR2 YFSETQ.

The V gene is TRBV4-2, the J gene TRBJ2-7; no definite D call. This CDR3 region has 15 residues. V lost 0 bases and J 5 bases, leaving 14 bases between the germline ends. CDR1 and CDR2 from the germline V gene are LGHNA and YNFKEQ. CDR3 amino acids: CASSQESGSGHEQYF. The CDR3 nucleotides read TGTGCCAGCAGCCAAGAAAGTGGTAGTGGGCACGAGCAGTACTTC.

The chain recombines TRBV5-1 with TRBJ2-7; 10 positions agree with TRBD2. After removal of 3 bases from V and 1 base from J, the junction contained 7 bases not matched to a gene. Germline lookup yields CDR1 SGHRS and CDR2 YFSETQ. CDR3 length: 16 residues. CDR3 coding DNA: TGCGCCAGCAGCTCTACAGGACTAGCGGCTTCCTACGAGCAGTACTTC. Protein: CASSSTGLAASYEQYF.

The CDR3 DNA reads as TGTGCCAGCAGCGATGGGACAGGGGGGAACACCGGGGAGCTGTTTTTT. Its protein is CASSDGTGGNTGELFF. V usage is TRBV6-4 and J usage is TRBJ2-2, with 11 positions matching TRBD1. This CDR3 comprises 16 residues. Unmatched junction bases numbered 4, after V lost 6 bases and J lost 1 base. Germline values: CDR1 MRHNA, CDR2 SNTAGT.

The chain carries TRBV7-2 and TRBJ2-3; 8 nucleotides line up with TRBD2. The CDR3 is 17 amino acids. Germline-derived CDR1 and CDR2 are SGHTA and FQGNSA. With 1 base clipped from V and 5 bases from J, the junction kept 11 bases outside the gene matches. The CDR3 sequence: CASSLVTGRAVGDTQYF. CDR3 nucleotides: TGTGCCAGCAGCTTAGTGACCGGGAGGGCCGTTGGAGATACGCAGTATTTT. Combining the CDR3 with reference TRBV7-2 and TRBJ2-3 gives the whole variable domain GAGVSQSPSNKVTEKGKDVELRCDPISGHTALYWYRQSLGQGLEFLIYFQGNSAPDKSGLPSDRFSAERTGGSVSTLTIQRTQQEDSAVYLCASSLVTGRAVGDTQYFGPGTRLTVL.

The V call is TRBV3-1 (or the pseudogene TRBV3-2), the J call TRBJ2-7; 9 bases fit TRBD1. V shed 4 bases, J shed 7 bases, and the junction held 8 bases outside the gene matches. This CDR3 region has 14 residues. Germline V gene data show CDR1 as LGHDT and CDR2 as YNNKEL (reference sequence). In nucleotides, the CDR3 is TGTGCCAGCAGCCCGGGACAGGGCAGTAAGGAGCAGTACTTC. Amino acids: CASSPGQGSKEQYF.

The rearrangement uses TRBV19 and TRBJ1-5; D unclear. Germline values: CDR1 LNHDA, CDR2 SQIVND (reference sequence). This CDR3 comprises 12 residues. V was trimmed by 7 bases and J by 1 base, leaving 5 bases between them. CDR3 coding DNA: TGTGCCAGTAAATCAAGCAATCAGCCCCAGCATTTT. This translates into CASKSSNQPQHF.

J is TRBJ2-3 and V is TRBV27; 7 bases map to TRBD1. With V trimmed by 8 bases and J by 6 bases, 8 bases remained unmatched. The CDR3 extends over 13 amino acids. From germline, CDR1 is MNHEY and CDR2 SMNVEV (reference sequence). CDR3 protein: CASGTEVVDTQYF. Here the CDR3 DNA reads TGTGCCAGCGGGACAGAGGTTGTGGATACGCAGTATTTT.

There are a few counts of this clone. The chain uses TRBV7-6 and TRBJ2-5; D is uncertain. CDR3 length: 12 amino acids. V lost 2 bases and J lost 3, with 4 bases in between. Germline V CDR1 and CDR2: SGHVS, FNYEAQ. In nucleotides, the CDR3 is TGTGCCAGCAGCTTAACGGAAGAGACCCAGTACTTC. Its protein product is CASSLTEETQYF.

The chain recombines TRBV7-2 with TRBJ2-1, with 9 bases fitting TRBD1. V was clipped by 4 bases and J by 8 bases; unmatched bases: 6. The germline V gene has CDR1 SGHTA and CDR2 FQGNSA. The CDR3 covers 14 residues. The CDR3 DNA sequence: TGTGCCAGCAGCTCAGGGACAGGGTTCTATGAGCAGTTCTTC. It translates to CASSSGTGFYEQFF.

The rearrangement joins TRBV24-1 to TRBJ2-7; possible D gene TRBD1, 5 bases. The germline V and J ends were trimmed by 5 bases and 3 bases, with 10 bases remaining between them. Germline CDR1 and CDR2: KGHDR and SFDVKD. The CDR3 covers 13 residues. In DNA form, the CDR3 reads TGTGCCACCAGTGGCACCACAGGCTACGAGCAGTACTTC. Its protein product is CATSGTTGYEQYF.

The chain carries TRBV3-1 (or the pseudogene TRBV3-2) and TRBJ1-3; no clear D. CDR3 length equals 16 residues. Trimming removed 1 base from V and 0 bases from J, with 10 bases in between. CDR1 is LGHDT, CDR2 YNNKEL, per germline (reference sequence). The CDR3 here is CASSQVTANSGNTIYF. Written as DNA, the CDR3 is TGTGCCAGCAGCCAAGTAACAGCTAACTCTGGAAACACCATATATTTT.

The rearrangement uses TRBV24-1 and TRBJ2-7; possible D gene TRBD1, 6 bases. Trimming pared 7 bases from V and 6 bases from J, leaving 15 bases between. The CDR3 loop spans 13 amino acids. Germline assignment: CDR1 KGHDR and CDR2 SFDVKD. CDR3 DNA sequence: TGTGCCACCAGGGTCTCTCTGACAGGCGAGCAGTACTTC. Amino acid sequence: CATRVSLTGEQYF.

This rearrangement joins TRBV11-1 to TRBJ2-2; TRBD2 matches at 11 bases. This CDR3 has 16 residues. The ends lost 5 bases at V and 5 bases at J; junction bases unmatched: 7. Germline values: CDR1 SGHAT, CDR2 FQDESV (reference sequence). CDR3 sequence (DNA): TGTGCCAGCAGCGGGAGGCCTAGCGGGGGGACCGGGGAGCTGTTTTTT. This sequence encodes CASSGRPSGGTGELFF. The full variable domain, in which reference TRBV11-1 and TRBJ2-2 provide the parts outside the CDR3, is EAEVAQSPRYKITEKSQAVAFWCDPISGHATLYWYRQILGQGPELLVQFQDESVVDDSQLPKDRFSAERLKGVDSTLKIQPAELGDSAMYLCASSGRPSGGTGELFFGEGSRLTVL.

This chain joins TRBV14 and TRBJ1-6; TRBD1 matches 8 bases. Per germline, CDR1 SGHDN and CDR2 FVKESK. There are 16 residues in the CDR3. The V and J ends lost 0 bases and 7 bases, in that order; junction bases with no gene match: 5. DNA of the CDR3: TGTGCCAGCAGCCAAGATATTCAGGGGGCGAATTCACCCCTCCACTTT. It yields the protein CASSQDIQGANSPLHF.

V and J are TRBV9 and TRBJ2-7; 7 bases match TRBD1. J gave up 0 bases and V 4 bases, and 4 bases lay outside the gene matches. The CDR3 length is 14 residues. Germline V gene lookup returns CDR1 SGDLS and CDR2 YYNGEE. The CDR3 protein is CASSKTGTSYEQYF. The DNA of the CDR3 is TGTGCCAGCAGCAAGACAGGGACCTCCTACGAGCAGTACTTC.